Listed here is a single T cell receptor (beta chain). V lost 1 base to trimming and J lost 6 bases, with 20 bases between them. CDR3 length: 18 amino acids. Germline CDR1 SGHNT, CDR2 YYREEE (reference sequence). These data belong to a study of T cell responses to AZD1222 COVID-19 vaccine. Libraries were prepared by immunoSEQ multiplex PCR; TCRdb keeps only in-frame clonotypes and omits some of them. This sample has about 110,000 clones, with over 80% found just once. The source material was peripheral blood, sampled 28 days after the second AZD1222 dose. The origin of this receptor is an adult who received the AZD1222 COVID-19 vaccine. The chain is built from TRBV5-4 and TRBJ1-6; D is perhaps TRBD1 (5 bases). The CDR3 sequence: CASSLRVGRVGGNSPLHF. CDR3 DNA sequence: TGTGCCAGCAGCTTGCGAGTGGGCAGGGTAGGAGGTAATTCACCCCTCCACTTT.